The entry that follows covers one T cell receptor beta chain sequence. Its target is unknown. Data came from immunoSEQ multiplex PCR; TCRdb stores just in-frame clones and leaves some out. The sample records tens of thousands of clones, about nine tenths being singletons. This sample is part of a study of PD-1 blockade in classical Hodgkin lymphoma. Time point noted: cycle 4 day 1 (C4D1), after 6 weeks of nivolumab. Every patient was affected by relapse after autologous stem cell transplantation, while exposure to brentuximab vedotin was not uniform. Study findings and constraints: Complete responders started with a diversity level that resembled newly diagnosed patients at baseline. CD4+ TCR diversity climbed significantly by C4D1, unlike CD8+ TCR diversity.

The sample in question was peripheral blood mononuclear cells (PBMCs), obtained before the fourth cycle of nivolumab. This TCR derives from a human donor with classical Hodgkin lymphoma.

CDR3 nucleotides: TGTGCCAGCAGTGCGTGGACAGGGACCTACGAGCAGTACTTC. This encodes CASSAWTGTYEQYF. J is TRBJ2-7 and V is TRBV2, with 8 bases aligning to TRBD1. Germline V gives CDR1 SNHLY, CDR2 FYNNEI. The V segment lost 4 bases and the J segment 2 bases; nucleotides outside the gene matches: 4. The length of the CDR3 is 14 residues.